These 5 T cell receptor beta chains were all obtained from the same sample, sequenced in a study of blood T cells in healthy people across ages (dated by TCRdb to about 2015). The library came from 5' RACE. The sequencer listed for this sample is Illumina HiSeq 2500. A second PCR of about 6 to 11 cycles was performed with a sample-barcoded 5' primer and a J-beta primer mix. Using fastp at Q25 and MiXCR, TCRdb reprocessed the public reads and kept productive beta chains. Entries that share a CDR3 protein sequence are merged under the most common genes and DNA. A total of 600,000 or so distinct CDR3 sequences appear in this sample, less than 60% of them only once. 20% to 25% of the sample is held by the ten biggest clonotypes. The sequenced material came from blood. The receptors derive from a man older than 75 in good health.

V and J are TRBV7-3 and TRBJ2-1, with D possibly TRBD1 on 6 matching bases. Trimming cost V 5 bases and J 4 bases, with 15 bases left between them. CDR1 is SGHTA and CDR2 is FQGTGA in the germline V gene. The CDR3 contains 15 residues. This CDR3 reads CASSLQGTDYNEQFF. The CDR3 DNA is TGTGCCAGCAGCCTACAGGGTACGGATTACAATGAGCAGTTCTTC.

This clonotype was counted many times. The chain employs TRBV6-6 and TRBJ2-1; D is unclear. Per germline, CDR1 MNHNY and CDR2 SVGAGI (reference sequence). The CDR3 sequence is 14 residues long. With 4 bases removed from V and 1 base from J, the gap between germline ends came to 8 bases. The CDR3 nucleotides are TGTGCCAGCAGTTGGCGTGGGTCCTACAATGAGCAGTTCTTC. Translated: CASSWRGSYNEQFF.

The chain's CDR3 is CASSRWTAGLSYGYTF. Written as DNA, the CDR3 is TGTGCCAGCAGCCGTTGGACAGCGGGATTAAGCTATGGCTACACCTTC. The chain recombines TRBV12-3 or TRBV12-4 with TRBJ1-2, with D tentatively TRBD1 (6 bases). The length of the CDR3 is 16 residues. The V end lost 6 bases, the J end lost 4 bases, and 21 bases lay between the germline ends.

This chain joins TRBV2 and TRBJ1-4, with unresolved D. Trimming removed 5 bases at V and 0 bases at J, with 13 bases between. The CDR3 runs to 16 residues. From germline, CDR1 is SNHLY and CDR2 FYNNEI. CDR3 loop: CASSLLTAATNEKLFF. As DNA, the CDR3 is TGTGCCAGCAGTTTACTGACGGCCGCAACTAATGAAAAACTGTTTTTT.

The rearrangement uses TRBV20-1 and TRBJ2-3; D ambiguous. Deletions cut 3 bases from V and 4 bases from J, with 14 bases between. The CDR3 loop spans 14 amino acids. Germline loops: CDR1 DFQATT, CDR2 SNEGSKA (reference sequence). The CDR3 DNA is TGCAGTGCTAGGACCACCCGAGTCGCAGATACGCAGTATTTT. Protein sequence: CSARTTRVADTQYF.